A single sample is the source of the 12 T cell receptor beta chains below, sequenced in a study of blood T cells in healthy people across ages (dated by TCRdb to 2015 to 2017). The library came from 5' RACE. Sequencer: Illumina HiSeq 2500. A second PCR of roughly 7 to 11 cycles was performed with a sample-barcoded 5' primer and a J-beta primer mix. TCRdb reworked the public reads: Q25 trimming with fastp, MiXCR clone assembly, productive beta chains retained. Under each unique CDR3 protein, matching rows form one entry showing the most common genes and DNA. The sample table contains 600,000 to 800,000 distinct CDR3 sequences; only one count was recorded for roughly 21% of them. The ten most abundant clones make up roughly 3.6% of the sample. The sequencing sample was made of blood. The receptors were sampled from a man between 70 and 80 years old in good health.

This clonotype was recorded at least ten times. The chain has TRBV20-1 and TRBJ2-7; 7 positions agree with TRBD1. The CDR3 runs 12 residues. CDR1 is DFQATT and CDR2 is SNEGSKA in the germline V gene (reference sequence). The CDR3 DNA sequence: TGCAGCGCAACAGGGACAGCCTACGAGCAGTACTTC. It is translated as CSATGTAYEQYF.

This clonotype was counted a few times. The chain is built from TRBV5-5 and TRBJ2-1, with D uncertain. CDR3 length equals 13 residues. V dropped 6 bases and J dropped 7 bases, with 14 bases sitting between them. Germline lookup yields CDR1 SGHKS and CDR2 YYEKEE (reference sequence). CDR3 bases: TGTGCCAGCACCAAAGGTCCTCGGAATGAGCAGTTCTTC. Translating gives CASTKGPRNEQFF. Based on the CDR3 plus reference TRBV5-5 and TRBJ2-1, the full variable domain is DAGVTQSPTHLIKTRGQQVTLRCSPISGHKSVSWYQQVLGQGPQFIFQYYEKEERGRGNFPDRFSARQFPNYSSELNVNALLLGDSALYLCASTKGPRNEQFFGPGTRLTVL.

The chain combines TRBV2 with TRBJ2-5; no clear D. This CDR3 spans 11 amino acids. Germline V gene lookup returns CDR1 SNHLY and CDR2 FYNNEI. V gave up 2 bases and J gave up 9 bases, with 7 bases separating them. This chain's CDR3 is CASSESFPQYF. Here the CDR3 DNA reads TGTGCCAGCAGTGAATCGTTTCCCCAGTACTTC.

This clonotype was observed at least ten times. This sequence joins TRBV2 and TRBJ2-7; 8 nucleotides agree with TRBD1. Germline trimming cut 6 bases from V and 2 bases from J; bases unmatched to any gene: 3. CDR1 is SNHLY, CDR2 FYNNEI, per germline. This CDR3 is built from 13 residues. CDR3 loop: CASRRTGPYEQYF. Written as DNA, the CDR3 is TGTGCCAGCAGACGGACAGGGCCCTACGAGCAGTACTTC.

The chain joins TRBV5-1 to TRBJ2-5; 9 bases are shared with TRBD1. V was clipped by 2 bases and J by 0 bases; unmatched bases: 5. Per germline, CDR1 SGHRS and CDR2 YFSETQ. This CDR3 region has 16 residues. Here the CDR3 reads CASSLPTGGYQETQYF. Here the CDR3 DNA reads TGCGCCAGCAGCTTACCTACAGGGGGCTACCAAGAGACCCAGTACTTC.

The gene calls are TRBV19 and TRBJ1-2, with D maybe TRBD1 (6 bases). V gave up 5 bases and J gave up 2 bases, with 12 bases separating them. The CDR3 is 14 amino acids. CDR1 and CDR2 from the germline V gene are LNHDA and SQIVND (reference sequence). DNA of the CDR3: TGTGCCAGTAGTTCCCGGGGGCAGAACTATGGCTACACCTTC. This translates into CASSSRGQNYGYTF.

Notes on this clonotype: A read error may produce the germline difference seen at one junction end. DNA for the CDR3: TGTACCAGCAGCCCGCTTGTGGAGTCACCCCTCCACTTT. It yields the protein CTSSPLVESPLHF. V gene TRBV7-6 combines with J gene TRBJ1-6, with D unresolved. Germline CDR1 reads SGHVS; CDR2 reads FNYEAQ. CDR3 size: 13 residues.

V is TRBV2 and J is TRBJ2-5; tentative D call: TRBD2 (5 bases). CDR3 length: 14 amino acids. The V gene's germline CDR1 is SNHLY and CDR2 FYNNEI. Trimming cost V 3 bases and J 4 bases, with 12 bases left between them. The CDR3 protein is CASSDSPRAETQYF. The CDR3 DNA is TGTGCCAGCAGTGATAGCCCGAGGGCAGAGACCCAGTACTTC.

J is TRBJ2-7 and V is TRBV28; 7 bases map to TRBD2. V lost 5 bases and J lost 0; bases outside the gene matches: 7. The CDR3 is 15 amino acids. CDR1 is MDHEN, CDR2 SYDVKM, per germline. The CDR3 loop reads CASSALRGSSYEQYF. Here the CDR3 DNA reads TGTGCCAGCAGTGCCTTGCGGGGGAGCTCCTACGAGCAGTACTTC.

This clonotype was observed a few times. The chain links TRBV12-3 or TRBV12-4 to TRBJ2-3; 12 bases line up with TRBD2. The junction had 4 bases not matched to a gene; V was cut back by 6 bases and J by 6 bases. This CDR3 has 14 amino acids. In DNA, the CDR3 is TGTGCCAGCAGCGGGACTAGCGGGTGGGATACGCAGTATTTT. Its protein product is CASSGTSGWDTQYF.

The genes are TRBV10-2 and TRBJ1-4; D remains unclear. The CDR3 is made up of 14 amino acids. V lost 4 bases and J 10 bases, leaving 16 bases between the germline ends. Germline loops: CDR1 WSHSY, CDR2 SAAADI. This CDR3 is CASSAWQSKGKLFF. CDR3 in DNA: TGCGCCAGCAGTGCATGGCAGTCGAAGGGAAAACTGTTTTTT.

The chain uses TRBV18 and TRBJ2-5; no clear D. Between the trimmed V and J ends, which lost 1 base and 2 bases, there was a span of 8 bases. The CDR3 sequence is 14 residues long. From germline, CDR1 is KGHSH and CDR2 LQKENI. CDR3 region: CASSPQSRQETQYF. Written as DNA, the CDR3 is TGTGCCAGCTCACCACAGAGCAGACAAGAGACCCAGTACTTC.